The source of this TCR beta chain is a study of T cells after yellow fever vaccination. Study as a whole: Researchers used SMART-Seq v4 Ultra Low Input to prepare fractions that had low cell numbers. Study-level findings and limits: From the bulk population, abundant clonotypes could contaminate and appear within FACS-sorted repertoires. Re-detected after boosting: most primary clones, almost 97% of CD4 and around 86% of CD8.

V lost 3 bases, J lost 5 bases, and 12 bases lay in between. CDR1 and CDR2 (germline): SQVTM, ANQGSEA. The CDR3 has 13 amino acids. This clonotype was picked up a small number of times. Its target is not known. The authors made TCR cDNA by 5'RACE template switching, adding a universal primer site and UMIs. One entry per CDR3 protein results from TCRdb running MiXCR on the 5' RACE reads. The sample lists some 350,000 distinct CDR3 sequences; roughly 11% were seen once. This receptor was obtained from a young man who received the YFV17D yellow fever vaccine. The chain has TRBV29-1 and TRBJ2-3; weak D call: TRBD2 (5 bases). This specimen was PBMCs, taken on the day of the first yellow fever vaccination. CDR3 loop: CSVDASGIDTQYF. Here the CDR3 DNA reads TGCAGCGTTGATGCTTCCGGGATAGATACGCAGTATTTT.